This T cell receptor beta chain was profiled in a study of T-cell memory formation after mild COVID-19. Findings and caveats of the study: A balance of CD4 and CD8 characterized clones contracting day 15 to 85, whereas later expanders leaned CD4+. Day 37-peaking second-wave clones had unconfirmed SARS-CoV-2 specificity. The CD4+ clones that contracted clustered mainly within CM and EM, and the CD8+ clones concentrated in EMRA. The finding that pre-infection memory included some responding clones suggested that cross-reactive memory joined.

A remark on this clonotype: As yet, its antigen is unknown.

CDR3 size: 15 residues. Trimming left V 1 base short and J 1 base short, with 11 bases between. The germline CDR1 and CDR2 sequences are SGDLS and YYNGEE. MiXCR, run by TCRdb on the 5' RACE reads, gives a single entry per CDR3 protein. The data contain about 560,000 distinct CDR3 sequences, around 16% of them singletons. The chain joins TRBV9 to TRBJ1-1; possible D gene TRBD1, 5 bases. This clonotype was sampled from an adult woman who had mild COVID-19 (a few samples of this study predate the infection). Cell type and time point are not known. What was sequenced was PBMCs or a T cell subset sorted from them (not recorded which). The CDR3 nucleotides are TGTGCCAGCAGCGTATCTGGGGGAGCGAACACTGAAGCTTTCTTT. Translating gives CASSVSGGANTEAFF.